The next 28 T cell receptor beta chains were all read from a single sample in a study of draining lymph node invasion in breast cancer. Cells sorted as CD4+ CD45RA- CD25high were taken as memory regulatory T cells. Using its own MiXCR run on the bulk RNA-seq reads, TCRdb lists one record per CDR3 protein. In the table there are about 2,600 distinct CDR3 sequences, roughly three quarters of which are singletons. The sequenced material came from sorted memory Tregs from a lymph node. The receptor set was obtained from a female donor with luminal breast cancer.

J is TRBJ1-1 and V is TRBV5-1, with D tentatively TRBD1 (5 bases). The V end was cut by 6 bases, the J end by 3 bases, with 15 bases between. Germline V gives CDR1 SGHRS, CDR2 YFSETQ. This CDR3 is 14 amino acids long. This chain's CDR3 is CASNWEGTYTEAFF. The CDR3 region has the DNA TGCGCCAGCAATTGGGAGGGGACTTACACTGAAGCTTTCTTT.

The CDR3 nucleotides read TGTGCCAGCAGCGGGACTCCCCGGTCTGAAGCTTTCTTT. This translates into CASSGTPRSEAFF. This chain links TRBV7-2 with TRBJ1-1; possible D gene TRBD1, 5 bases. Germline loops: CDR1 SGHTA, CDR2 FQGNSA. V lost 5 bases to trimming and J lost 6 bases, with 13 bases between them. CDR3 length equals 13 residues.

The V gene is TRBV27, the J gene TRBJ1-2; tentatively, D is TRBD1 (5 bases). The germline CDR1 and CDR2 sequences are MNHEY and SMNVEV (reference sequence). This CDR3 has 16 amino acids. With 3 bases removed from V and 0 bases from J, the gap between germline ends came to 14 bases. The CDR3 DNA reads as TGTGCCAGCAGTTTCCCCTCCGGGGGAGCTAACTATGGCTACACCTTC. The encoded protein is CASSFPSGGANYGYTF.

The rearrangement links TRBV20-1 to TRBJ2-3, with D possibly matching TRBD2 (7 bases). There are 15 residues in the CDR3. V gave up 3 bases and J gave up 1 base, with 14 bases separating them. Per germline, CDR1 DFQATT and CDR2 SNEGSKA (reference sequence). CDR3: CSASGGGEGTDTQYF. CDR3 bases: TGCAGTGCTAGCGGCGGGGGCGAGGGCACAGATACGCAGTATTTT.

The chain is built from TRBV6-5 and TRBJ1-1; the match to TRBD1 covers 7 bases. With V trimmed by 7 bases and J by 3 bases, 8 bases remained unmatched. This CDR3 spans 14 amino acids. CDR1 is MNHEY, CDR2 SVGAGI, per germline. DNA for the CDR3: TGTGCCAGCACCGCAGGGGGGGGGTACACTGAAGCTTTCTTT. It specifies CASTAGGGYTEAFF.

The chain is built from TRBV20-1 and TRBJ2-1; D is ambiguous. Germline V gives CDR1 DFQATT, CDR2 SNEGSKA (reference sequence). The length of the CDR3 is 13 residues. The germline V and J ends were trimmed by 3 bases and 7 bases, with 13 bases remaining between them. This chain's CDR3 is CSARAGERNEQFF. As DNA, the CDR3 is TGCAGTGCTAGGGCAGGAGAGAGGAATGAGCAGTTCTTC.

This clonotype was observed a handful of times. The chain is built from TRBV7-6 and TRBJ2-1; D unclear. Germline CDR1 and CDR2: SGHVS and FNYEAQ. The V gene lost 2 bases and the J gene lost 13 bases, with 9 bases spanning the gap. This CDR3 has 11 residues. The CDR3 is CASSLNSGQFF. Written as DNA, the CDR3 is TGTGCCAGCAGCTTAAACTCCGGCCAGTTCTTC. Full variable domain (outside the CDR3, taken from reference TRBV7-6 and TRBJ2-1): GAGVSQSPRYKVTKRGQDVALRCDPISGHVSLYWYRQALGQGPEFLTYFNYEAQQDKSGLPNDRFSAERPEGSISTLTIQRTEQRDSAMYRCASSLNSGQFFGPGTRLTVL.

The rearrangement links TRBV7-2 to TRBJ1-5, with a weak D call TRBD1 (6 bases). CDR1 and CDR2 from the germline V gene are SGHTA and FQGNSA. CDR3 length: 18 amino acids. V lost 5 bases, J lost 1 base, and 21 bases lay in between. The DNA of the CDR3 is TGTGCCAGCAGCAAGACGGGGGTCAGGGGCTTAAGCAATCAGCCCCAGCATTTT. Translated: CASSKTGVRGLSNQPQHF.

The CDR3 DNA follows: TGTGCCAGCAGCGCTGCCCAGAGCTCCTACAATGAGCAGTTCTTC. Translating it yields CASSAAQSSYNEQFF. This chain links TRBV11-2 with TRBJ2-1; no reliable D call. V lost 5 bases and J 0 bases, leaving 11 bases between the germline ends. Germline V CDR1 and CDR2: SGHAT, FQNNGV. There are 15 residues in the CDR3.

The genes are TRBV7-9 and TRBJ1-6; D remains unclear. The V gene lost 5 bases and the J gene lost 7 bases, with 9 bases spanning the gap. Germline lookup yields CDR1 SEHNR and CDR2 FQNEAQ (reference sequence). The CDR3 consists of 13 residues. CDR3 in DNA: TGTGCCAGCAGCCCGGACGGAAATTCACCCCTCCACTTT. Translating it yields CASSPDGNSPLHF.

This clonotype has only one observation. The chain links TRBV4-1 to TRBJ2-1, with 9 bases aligning to TRBD2. The trim removed 10 bases at V and 4 bases at J, leaving 14 bases unmatched. The V gene's germline CDR1 is MGHRA and CDR2 YSYEKL. The CDR3 has 16 amino acids. CDR3 protein: CAISSGGSGFYNEQFF. CDR3 nucleotides: TGCGCCATAAGTAGCGGGGGCTCGGGTTTTTACAATGAGCAGTTCTTC.

The chain combines TRBV30 with TRBJ2-1; no definite D call. Trimming removed 1 base at V and 5 bases at J, with 6 bases between. CDR3 length equals 12 residues. Germline V lookup: CDR1 GTSNPN, CDR2 SVGIG (reference sequence). The CDR3 DNA is TGTGCCTGGAGTGCCCAACACAATGAGCAGTTCTTC. Protein sequence: CAWSAQHNEQFF.

This clonotype has just one count. This chain joins TRBV6-5 and TRBJ2-7; 9 bases map to TRBD1. Germline CDR1 reads MNHEY; CDR2 reads SVGAGI. This CDR3 contains 18 residues. Trimming at V came to 0 bases and at J to 2 bases, leaving 11 bases not matched to a gene. In DNA, the CDR3 is TGTGCCAGCAGTTACTCCCACCGGGACAGGGAGGTCCCCTACGAGCAGTACTTC. Its translation is CASSYSHRDREVPYEQYF.

In DNA, the CDR3 is TGCAGTGCTCGCAGGGGGGATCAGCCCCAGCATTTT. Translated, it gives CSARRGDQPQHF. This chain joins TRBV20-1 and TRBJ1-5; 7 bases agree with TRBD1. This CDR3 has 12 amino acids. After removal of 5 bases from V and 5 bases from J, the junction contained 3 bases not matched to a gene. Germline CDR1 reads DFQATT; CDR2 reads SNEGSKA (reference sequence).

The rearrangement joins TRBV6-6 to TRBJ1-3, with a tentative D call TRBD1 (5 bases). V was cut by 2 bases and J by 0 bases, with 8 bases left in between. This CDR3 is built from 15 residues. CDR1 is MNHNY, CDR2 SVGAGI, per germline (reference sequence). CDR3 in DNA: TGTGCCAGCAGTTACGAGGGACTCTCTGGAAACACCATATATTTT. It translates to CASSYEGLSGNTIYF.

The rearrangement links TRBV6-1 to TRBJ2-5, with TRBD1 matching 9 bases. CDR1 and CDR2 (germline): MNHNS, SASEGT. The CDR3 is made up of 15 amino acids. V trimming: 4 bases; J trimming: 5 bases; junction bases outside the gene matches: 8. The CDR3 loop reads CASSATGGYAETQYF. CDR3 sequence (DNA): TGTGCCAGCAGTGCGACAGGGGGGTACGCGGAGACCCAGTACTTC.

The V gene is TRBV3-1, the J gene TRBJ1-2, with 9 nucleotides matching TRBD1. Germline CDR1 is LGHDT and CDR2 is YNNKEL (reference sequence). The CDR3 length is 14 residues. Germline trimming cut 4 bases from V and 4 bases from J; bases unmatched to any gene: 4. For the CDR3, the DNA is TGTGCCAGCAGCCCCGGGACAGGGACCTATGGCTACACCTTC. This gives the protein CASSPGTGTYGYTF.

The J gene is TRBJ1-4, the V gene TRBV18, with D possibly being TRBD1 (5 bases). Germline CDR1 and CDR2: KGHSH and LQKENI. Trimming removed 5 bases from V and 0 bases from J, with 10 bases in between. There are 15 residues in the CDR3. The CDR3 nucleotides read TGTGCCAGCTCAATTACAGGAGCAACTAATGAAAAACTGTTTTTT. Protein sequence: CASSITGATNEKLFF.

The chain is built from TRBV9 and TRBJ2-1; TRBD2 is a possible D gene (6 bases). The ends were cut back, 0 bases at V and 4 bases at J, with 11 bases in the middle. Looked up from germline, CDR1 is SGDLS and CDR2 is YYNGEE. This CDR3 has 15 residues. CDR3 bases: TGTGCCAGCAGCGTAGGAGCGGGCCCATACAATGAGCAGTTCTTC. Translation gives CASSVGAGPYNEQFF.

This chain connects TRBV14 to TRBJ2-5; maybe TRBD1 (6 bases). Between the trimmed V and J ends, which lost 4 bases and 2 bases, there was a span of 8 bases. This CDR3 is 13 amino acids long. Germline loops: CDR1 SGHDN, CDR2 FVKESK. CDR3 amino acids: CASSRTVQETQYF. The DNA for the CDR3 is TGTGCCAGCAGCCGGACAGTACAAGAGACCCAGTACTTC.

The chain carries TRBV2 and TRBJ1-1, with D possibly being TRBD1 (5 bases). The CDR3 covers 14 residues. Between the trimmed V and J ends, which lost 3 bases and 6 bases, there was a span of 14 bases. Germline lookup yields CDR1 SNHLY and CDR2 FYNNEI. The CDR3 sequence is CASSDSVGGSEAFF. Written as DNA, the CDR3 is TGTGCCAGCAGTGATTCAGTGGGGGGGTCTGAAGCTTTCTTT.

The rearrangement uses TRBV24-1 and TRBJ1-5; 9 positions agree with TRBD1. Germline-derived CDR1 and CDR2 are KGHDR and SFDVKD. V shed 5 bases, J shed 0 bases, and the junction held 7 bases outside the gene matches. CDR3 length: 17 residues. The CDR3 coding sequence is TGTGCCACCAGTGGAGAGGGACAGGGCTATAGCAATCAGCCCCAGCATTTT. Translating gives CATSGEGQGYSNQPQHF.

The rearrangement joins TRBV13 to TRBJ2-1; D is ambiguous. This CDR3 spans 14 amino acids. Deletions cut 5 bases from V and 4 bases from J, with 12 bases between. Germline V CDR1 and CDR2: PRHDT, FYEKMQ (reference sequence). The CDR3, as DNA: TGTGCCAGCAGCCCGGAGACACTTTACAATGAGCAGTTCTTC. Translating gives CASSPETLYNEQFF.

This sequence joins TRBV12-3 or TRBV12-4 and TRBJ2-6; TRBD1 matches 11 bases. V lost 5 bases, J lost 4 bases, and 4 bases stayed unmatched. The CDR3 totals 16 residues. The DNA of the CDR3 is TGTGCCAGCAGTGGACAGGGGGCCTGGGGGGCCAACGTCCTGACTTTC. Translation: CASSGQGAWGANVLTF.

This rearrangement joins TRBV4-3 to TRBJ2-1, with 9 bases fitting TRBD1. CDR1 and CDR2 from the germline V gene are LGHNA and YSLEER. V dropped 0 bases and J dropped 7; count of bases not matched to a gene: 7. This CDR3 has 16 residues. CDR3 loop: CASSQERTGARNEQFF. CDR3 DNA sequence: TGCGCCAGCAGCCAAGAAAGGACAGGGGCGCGAAATGAGCAGTTCTTC.

The genes are TRBV7-2 and TRBJ2-7; unclear D gene. The V gene lost 4 bases and the J gene lost 3 bases, with 4 bases spanning the gap. Germline CDR1 is SGHTA and CDR2 is FQGNSA. The CDR3 is 11 residues long. The CDR3 spells CASSSLYEQYF. The CDR3 DNA reads as TGTGCCAGCAGCTCCCTCTACGAGCAGTACTTC.

The rearrangement links TRBV20-1 to TRBJ1-5, with 7 bases identical to TRBD1. Trimming took 1 base from V and 2 from J; bases not matched to a gene: 5. This CDR3 has 15 residues. CDR1 DFQATT and CDR2 SNEGSKA come from the germline V gene (reference sequence). CDR3 amino acids: CSARVDRVGNQPQHF. CDR3 DNA: TGCAGTGCTAGAGTAGACAGGGTCGGCAATCAGCCCCAGCATTTT.

This chain connects TRBV9 to TRBJ2-5; TRBD2 might be the D (5 bases). V lost 4 bases to trimming and J lost 1 base, with 8 bases between them. The CDR3 totals 13 residues. CDR1 is SGDLS and CDR2 is YYNGEE in the germline V gene. Written as DNA, the CDR3 is TGTGCCAGCAGCCGGACTTTCCAAGAGACCCAGTACTTC. It specifies CASSRTFQETQYF.